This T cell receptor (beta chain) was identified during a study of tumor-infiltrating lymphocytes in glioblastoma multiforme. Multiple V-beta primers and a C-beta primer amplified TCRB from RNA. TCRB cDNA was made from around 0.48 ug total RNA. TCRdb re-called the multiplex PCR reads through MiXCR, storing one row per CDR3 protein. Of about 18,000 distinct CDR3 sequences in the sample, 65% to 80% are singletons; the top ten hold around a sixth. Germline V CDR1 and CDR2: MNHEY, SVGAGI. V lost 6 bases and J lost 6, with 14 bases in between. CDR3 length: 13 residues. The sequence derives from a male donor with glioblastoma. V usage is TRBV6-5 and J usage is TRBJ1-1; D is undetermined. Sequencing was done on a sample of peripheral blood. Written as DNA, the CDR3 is TGTGCCAGCAGAAAACAGTCGTGGGCTGAAGCTTTCTTT. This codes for CASRKQSWAEAFF.